This T cell receptor beta chain was documented in a study of blood T cell repertoires in COVID-19. This clone was seen only a few times. TCRdb's copy holds only in-frame clones and misses some; the assay was immunoSEQ multiplex PCR. The table includes roughly 260,000 clones, more than 70% detected once. Source material: peripheral blood. This sequence was found in a woman aged 18-29 years with acute or convalescent COVID-19.

CDR3: CASRAWGGLNTEAFF. The DNA of the CDR3 is TGTGCCAGCAGGGCCTGGGGGGGTTTGAACACTGAAGCTTTCTTT. The genes are TRBV6-4 and TRBJ1-1, with D possibly TRBD1 on 5 matching bases. Germline values: CDR1 MRHNA, CDR2 SNTAGT. The CDR3 covers 15 residues. V was shortened by 6 bases and J by 0 bases, with 14 bases between the two germline ends.